This paragraph covers one T cell receptor beta chain sequence. Its antigen is currently unknown. With 60 Vbeta and 13 Jbeta primers, the PCR was carried out. Profiling relied on immunoSEQ multiplex PCR, and the TCRdb table lists in-frame clones only, not all of them. The table shows 150,000 to 200,000 clones, with around 85% occurring only once. The donors were healthy bone marrow donors. V shed 5 bases and J 7 bases; nucleotides not matched to a gene: 2. The CDR3 totals 13 residues. Germline loops: CDR1 MNHNS, CDR2 SASEGT. These data are taken from a study of cytomegalovirus exposure and HLA in healthy donors. Across the whole study: Earlier work reported roughly 120 million unique TCR beta sequences from some 170 million T cells. Whole-study findings and limits: Several top significant clusters appeared, in a later analysis, to be linked to common viral pathogens. Looking again later, the authors saw that most CMV-associated TCR beta chains seemed HLA-restricted.

The chain employs TRBV6-1 and TRBJ1-4; 9 nucleotides match TRBD1. The sequencing sample was made of PBMCs. The TCR comes from a man between 18 and 35 years old in good health and CMV-seropositive. The CDR3 loop reads CASSNRGPEKLFF. The DNA of the CDR3 is TGTGCCAGCAGTAACAGGGGGCCTGAAAAACTGTTTTTT.